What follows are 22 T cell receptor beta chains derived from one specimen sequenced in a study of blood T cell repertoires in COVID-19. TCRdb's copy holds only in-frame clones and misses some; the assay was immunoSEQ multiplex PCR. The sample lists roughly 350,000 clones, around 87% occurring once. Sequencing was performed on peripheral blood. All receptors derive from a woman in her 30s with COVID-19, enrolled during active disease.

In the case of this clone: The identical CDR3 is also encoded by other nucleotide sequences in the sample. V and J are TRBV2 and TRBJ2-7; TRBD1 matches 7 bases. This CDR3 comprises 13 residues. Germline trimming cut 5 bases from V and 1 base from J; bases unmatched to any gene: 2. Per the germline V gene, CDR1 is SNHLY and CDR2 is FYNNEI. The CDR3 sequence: CASSRTGSYEQYF. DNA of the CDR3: TGTGCCAGCAGTCGGACAGGTTCCTACGAGCAGTACTTC. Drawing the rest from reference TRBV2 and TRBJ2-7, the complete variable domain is EPEVTQTPSHQVTQMGQEVILRCVPISNHLYFYWYRQILGQKVEFLVSFYNNEISEKSEIFDDQFSVERPDGSNFTLKIRSTKLEDSAMYFCASSRTGSYEQYFGPGTRLTVT.

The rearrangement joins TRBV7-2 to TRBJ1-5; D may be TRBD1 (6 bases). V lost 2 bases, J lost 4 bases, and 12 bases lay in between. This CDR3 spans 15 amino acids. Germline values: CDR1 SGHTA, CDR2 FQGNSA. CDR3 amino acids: CASSLRQGPNQPQHF. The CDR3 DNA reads TGTGCCAGCAGCTTAAGGCAGGGGCCAAATCAGCCCCAGCATTTT.

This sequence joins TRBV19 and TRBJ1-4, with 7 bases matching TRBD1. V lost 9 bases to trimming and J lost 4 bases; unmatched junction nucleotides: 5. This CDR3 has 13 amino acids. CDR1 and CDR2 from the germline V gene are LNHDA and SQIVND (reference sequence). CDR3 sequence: CASGDRINEKLFF. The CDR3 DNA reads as TGTGCCAGCGGGGACAGAATTAATGAAAAACTGTTTTTT.

CDR3 in amino acids: CATSRGRGGGYGYTF. In DNA form, the CDR3 reads TGTGCCACCAGCAGAGGTAGAGGGGGCGGCTATGGCTACACCTTC. This chain uses TRBV15 with TRBJ1-2; 7 positions match TRBD1. The germline gives CDR1 LNHNV, CDR2 YYDKDF (reference sequence). V was clipped by 1 base and J by 4 bases; unmatched bases: 6. The CDR3 has 15 residues.

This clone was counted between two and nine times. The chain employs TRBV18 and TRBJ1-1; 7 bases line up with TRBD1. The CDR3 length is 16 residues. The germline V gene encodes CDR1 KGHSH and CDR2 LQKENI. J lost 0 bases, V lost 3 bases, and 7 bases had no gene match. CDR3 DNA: TGTGCCAGCTCACCGGGGACAGTGACGCTGAACACTGAAGCTTTCTTT. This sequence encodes CASSPGTVTLNTEAFF.

CDR3 region: CASSTRTGRTEAFF. The DNA for the CDR3 is TGTGCCAGCTCCACCCGAACAGGGCGAACTGAAGCTTTCTTT. The chain uses TRBV28 and TRBJ1-1; TRBD1 is a possible D gene (6 bases). Germline-derived CDR1 and CDR2 are MDHEN and SYDVKM. V lost 8 bases and J lost 5, with 18 bases in between. CDR3 size: 14 residues.

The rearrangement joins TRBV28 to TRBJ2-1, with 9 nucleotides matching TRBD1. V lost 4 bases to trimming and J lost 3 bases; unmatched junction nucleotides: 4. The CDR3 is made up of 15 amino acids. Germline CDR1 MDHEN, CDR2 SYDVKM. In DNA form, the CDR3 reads TGTGCCAGCAGTTCCGGACAGGGGTTCTACAATGAGCAGTTCTTC. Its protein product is CASSSGQGFYNEQFF.

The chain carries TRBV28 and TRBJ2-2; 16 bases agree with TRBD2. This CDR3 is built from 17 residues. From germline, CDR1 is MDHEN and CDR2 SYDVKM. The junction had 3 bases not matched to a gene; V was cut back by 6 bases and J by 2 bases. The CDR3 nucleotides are TGTGCCAGCAGGGGGACTAGCGGGAGGGGAAACACCGGGGAGCTGTTTTTT. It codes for CASRGTSGRGNTGELFF.

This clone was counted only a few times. CDR3 sequence reads: CASMEGMAQETQYF. CDR3 DNA: TGCGCCAGCATGGAGGGGATGGCACAAGAGACCCAGTACTTC. V and J are TRBV5-1 and TRBJ2-5, with D perhaps TRBD2 (6 bases). Trimming took 6 bases from V and 2 from J, leaving 14 bases between them. Germline-derived CDR1 and CDR2 are SGHRS and YFSETQ. The CDR3 has 14 residues.

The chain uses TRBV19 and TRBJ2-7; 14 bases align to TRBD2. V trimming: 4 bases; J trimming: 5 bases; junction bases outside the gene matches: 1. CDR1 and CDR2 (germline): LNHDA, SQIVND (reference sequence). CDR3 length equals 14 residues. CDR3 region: CASSKGLAGDEQYF. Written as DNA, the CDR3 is TGTGCCAGTAGTAAGGGACTAGCGGGAGACGAGCAGTACTTC.

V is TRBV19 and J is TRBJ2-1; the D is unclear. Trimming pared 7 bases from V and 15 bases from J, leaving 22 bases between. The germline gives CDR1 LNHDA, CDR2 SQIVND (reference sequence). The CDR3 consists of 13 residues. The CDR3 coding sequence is TGTGCCAGTATGGGTGGTAGTCTGTCCCGGGTGTTCTTC. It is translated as CASMGGSLSRVFF.

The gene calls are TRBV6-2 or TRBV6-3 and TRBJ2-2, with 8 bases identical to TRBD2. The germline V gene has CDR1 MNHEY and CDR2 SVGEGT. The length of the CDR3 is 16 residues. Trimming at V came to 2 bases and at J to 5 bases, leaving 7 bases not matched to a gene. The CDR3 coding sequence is TGTGCCAGCAGTTACGGTAGGACTAGCCTGACCGGGGAGCTGTTTTTT. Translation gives CASSYGRTSLTGELFF.

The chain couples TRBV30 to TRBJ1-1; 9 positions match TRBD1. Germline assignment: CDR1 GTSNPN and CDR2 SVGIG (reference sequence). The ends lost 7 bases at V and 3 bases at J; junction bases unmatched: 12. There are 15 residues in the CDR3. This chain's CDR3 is CASHGTGWGDTEAFF. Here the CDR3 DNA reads TGTGCCTCTCACGGGACAGGGTGGGGGGACACTGAAGCTTTCTTT.

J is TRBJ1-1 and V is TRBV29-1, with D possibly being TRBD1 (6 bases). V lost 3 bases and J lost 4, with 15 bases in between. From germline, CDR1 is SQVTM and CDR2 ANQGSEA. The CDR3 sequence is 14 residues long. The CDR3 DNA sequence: TGCAGCGTTGAGGGCAGGGGAGATCGCACTGAAGCTTTCTTT. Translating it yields CSVEGRGDRTEAFF.

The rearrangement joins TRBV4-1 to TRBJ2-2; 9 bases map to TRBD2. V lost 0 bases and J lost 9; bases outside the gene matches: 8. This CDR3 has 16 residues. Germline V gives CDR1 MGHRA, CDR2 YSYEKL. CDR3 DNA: TGCGCCAGCAGCCAAGACCTAGCGGGACGGGGAAGGGAGCTGTTTTTT. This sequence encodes CASSQDLAGRGRELFF.

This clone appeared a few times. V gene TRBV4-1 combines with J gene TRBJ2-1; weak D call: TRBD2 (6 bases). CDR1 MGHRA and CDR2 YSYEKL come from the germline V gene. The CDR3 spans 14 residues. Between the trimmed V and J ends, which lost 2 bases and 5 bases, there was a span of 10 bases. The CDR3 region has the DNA TGCGCCAGCAGCCAATTGACTAGTGACAATGAGCAGTTCTTC. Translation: CASSQLTSDNEQFF.

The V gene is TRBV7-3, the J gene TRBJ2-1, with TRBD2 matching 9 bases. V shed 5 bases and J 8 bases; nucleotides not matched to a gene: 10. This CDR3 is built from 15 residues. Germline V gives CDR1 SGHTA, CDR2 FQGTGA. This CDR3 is CASSLWASGNHEQFF. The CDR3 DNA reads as TGTGCCAGCAGCCTTTGGGCTAGCGGGAACCATGAGCAGTTCTTC.

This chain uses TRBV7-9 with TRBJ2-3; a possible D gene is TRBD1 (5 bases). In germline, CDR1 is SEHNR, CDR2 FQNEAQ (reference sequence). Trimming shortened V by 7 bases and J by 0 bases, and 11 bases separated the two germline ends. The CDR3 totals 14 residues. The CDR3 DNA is TGTGCCAGCACCCTAGACAGAAGCACAGATACGCAGTATTTT. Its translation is CASTLDRSTDTQYF.

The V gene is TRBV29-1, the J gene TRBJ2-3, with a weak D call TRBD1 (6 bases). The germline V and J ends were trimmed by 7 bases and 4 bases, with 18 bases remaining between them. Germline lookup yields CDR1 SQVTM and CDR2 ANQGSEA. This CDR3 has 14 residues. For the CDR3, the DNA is TGCAGCGCCCCGAGGGGGAGTGGAGCAGATACGCAGTATTTT. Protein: CSAPRGSGADTQYF.

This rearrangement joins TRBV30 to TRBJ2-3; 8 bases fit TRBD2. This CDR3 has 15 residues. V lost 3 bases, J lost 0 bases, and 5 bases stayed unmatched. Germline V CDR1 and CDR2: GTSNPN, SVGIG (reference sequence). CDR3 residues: CAWSRLATSTDTQYF. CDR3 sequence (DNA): TGTGCCTGGAGCAGACTAGCGACTAGCACAGATACGCAGTATTTT.

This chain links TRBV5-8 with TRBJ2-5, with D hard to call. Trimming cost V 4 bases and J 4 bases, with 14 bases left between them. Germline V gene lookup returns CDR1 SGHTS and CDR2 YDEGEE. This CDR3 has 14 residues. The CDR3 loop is CASSRHGSGETQYF. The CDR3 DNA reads TGTGCCAGCAGCCGACATGGTTCCGGAGAGACCCAGTACTTC.

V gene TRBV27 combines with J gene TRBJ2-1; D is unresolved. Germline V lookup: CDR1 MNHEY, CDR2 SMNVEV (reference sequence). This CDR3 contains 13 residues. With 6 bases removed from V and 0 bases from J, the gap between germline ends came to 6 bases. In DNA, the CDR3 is TGTGCCAGCAGCACTCACTCCTACAATGAGCAGTTCTTC. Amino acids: CASSTHSYNEQFF.